The 14 T cell receptor beta chains presented below share a single source sample, sequenced in a study of T cells in narcolepsy. TCRdb's copy holds only in-frame clones and misses some; the assay was immunoSEQ multiplex PCR. Here the sample spans 25,000 to 35,000 clones, roughly 78% being singletons. Sequenced input: memory (CD45RA-) CD4+ T cells from blood. Source of these receptors: a human donor in good health.

V and J are TRBV10-3 and TRBJ2-7; 9 bases fit TRBD1. The junction had 8 bases not matched to a gene; V was cut back by 8 bases and J by 6 bases. In germline, CDR1 is ENHRY, CDR2 SYGVKD. This CDR3 has 13 residues. The CDR3 spells CAISQDRGFEQYF. As DNA, the CDR3 is TGTGCCATCTCGCAGGACAGGGGTTTCGAGCAGTACTTC.

The chain has TRBV4-1 and TRBJ1-2; no clear D gene. With 3 bases removed from V and 4 bases from J, the gap between germline ends came to 15 bases. Germline V gives CDR1 MGHRA, CDR2 YSYEKL. There are 15 residues in the CDR3. CDR3 sequence: CASSHGYSLAYGYTF. In DNA, the CDR3 is TGCGCCAGCAGCCATGGATACAGTCTTGCCTATGGCTACACCTTC.

This clone is a singleton in its sample. J is TRBJ1-3 and V is TRBV6-1; 10 nucleotides match TRBD1. Germline trimming cut 8 bases from V and 8 bases from J; bases unmatched to any gene: 6. Germline V gene lookup returns CDR1 MNHNS and CDR2 SASEGT. The CDR3 has 13 amino acids. CDR3 in DNA: TGTGCCAGCTGGACAGGGGGTGGTTACACCATATATTTT. Residues: CASWTGGGYTIYF.

The chain links TRBV15 to TRBJ1-2; a possible D gene is TRBD1 (5 bases). The germline CDR1 and CDR2 sequences are LNHNV and YYDKDF (reference sequence). V gave up 0 bases and J gave up 9 bases, with 17 bases separating them. This CDR3 is 15 amino acids long. The chain's CDR3 is CATSREGRQGGSYTF. CDR3 sequence (DNA): TGTGCCACCAGCAGAGAGGGTCGGCAGGGAGGGAGCTACACCTTC. Supplemented by reference TRBV15 and TRBJ1-2, the full variable domain reads DAMVIQNPRYQVTQFGKPVTLSCSQTLNHNVMYWYQQKSSQAPKLLFHYYDKDFNNEADTPDNFQSRRPNTSFCFLDIRSPGLGDTAMYLCATSREGRQGGSYTFGSGTRLTVV.

The chain couples TRBV6-4 to TRBJ1-2; tentatively, D is TRBD1 (5 bases). Germline loops: CDR1 MRHNA, CDR2 SNTAGT. This CDR3 has 13 residues. V lost 5 bases and J lost 8, with 15 bases in between. The CDR3 loop is CASSPGRLEGYTF. CDR3 nucleotide sequence: TGTGCCAGCAGTCCGGGACGACTAGAAGGCTACACCTTC.

The chain recombines TRBV6-5 with TRBJ1-1; no reliable D call. The germline gives CDR1 MNHEY, CDR2 SVGAGI. Trimming stripped 8 bases from V and 1 base from J, with 11 bases between. The CDR3 loop spans 13 amino acids. The CDR3 protein is CASHSTANTEAFF. CDR3 DNA: TGTGCCAGCCACTCGACGGCGAACACTGAAGCTTTCTTT.

The rearrangement uses TRBV5-5 and TRBJ2-1; 10 bases agree with TRBD2. This CDR3 spans 14 amino acids. V trimming: 3 bases; J trimming: 8 bases; junction bases outside the gene matches: 5. Germline CDR1 SGHKS, CDR2 YYEKEE (reference sequence). CDR3 in amino acids: CASSSSGRADEQFF. The CDR3 DNA follows: TGTGCCAGCAGCTCCAGCGGGAGGGCCGATGAGCAGTTCTTC.

This clone is labeled as medium-sized. V is TRBV6-5 and J is TRBJ2-3; 8 bases agree with TRBD2. The CDR3 spans 15 residues. CDR1 and CDR2 (germline): MNHEY, SVGAGI. Trimming took 2 bases from V and 2 from J; bases not matched to a gene: 3. In DNA form, the CDR3 reads TGTGCCAGCAGTTACGGGCGGGGGGACACAGATACGCAGTATTTT. Its translation is CASSYGRGDTDTQYF.

This clone appeared a single time. The chain employs TRBV7-9 and TRBJ1-2; TRBD1 aligns across 7 bases. V lost 4 bases and J lost 1; bases outside the gene matches: 6. This CDR3 has 15 amino acids. Germline CDR1 SEHNR, CDR2 FQNEAQ (reference sequence). The CDR3 DNA sequence: TGTGCCAGCAGCTCCGACAGGGAATTTAACTATGGCTACACCTTC. Amino acid sequence: CASSSDREFNYGYTF.

The genes are TRBV5-4 and TRBJ2-7, with 8 nucleotides matching TRBD1. This CDR3 contains 14 residues. V was clipped by 4 bases and J by 2 bases; unmatched bases: 5. The germline gives CDR1 SGHNT, CDR2 YYREEE (reference sequence). The CDR3 loop is CASSMTGVTYEQYF. CDR3 bases: TGTGCCAGCAGCATGACAGGGGTTACCTACGAGCAGTACTTC.

This clone has only a few counts. The chain joins TRBV5-6 to TRBJ1-5; weak D call: TRBD1 (6 bases). The V and J ends lost 0 bases and 4 bases respectively, with 11 bases between them. Looked up from germline, CDR1 is SGHDT and CDR2 is YYEEEE. The CDR3 has 15 amino acids. The CDR3 loop reads CASSLGGHGNQPQHF. Here the CDR3 DNA reads TGTGCCAGCAGCTTGGGGGGGCACGGGAATCAGCCCCAGCATTTT.

The rearrangement joins TRBV29-1 to TRBJ1-1; tentative D call: TRBD1 (5 bases). Germline V gives CDR1 SQVTM, CDR2 ANQGSEA. The ends were cut back, 3 bases at V and 1 base at J, with 9 bases in the middle. The CDR3 sequence is 13 residues long. CDR3 in amino acids: CSVEGRQNTEAFF. In DNA form, the CDR3 reads TGCAGCGTTGAGGGACGGCAGAACACTGAAGCTTTCTTT.

The chain has TRBV28 and TRBJ1-5, with D hard to call. V was clipped by 5 bases and J by 6 bases, with 23 bases between them. Germline lookup yields CDR1 MDHEN and CDR2 SYDVKM. The length of the CDR3 is 17 residues. CDR3: CASSPPMRESLRQPQHF. CDR3 DNA: TGTGCCAGCAGTCCGCCTATGCGAGAAAGTCTACGTCAGCCCCAGCATTTT.

The chain has TRBV6-5 and TRBJ1-5; no definite D call. The CDR3 spans 15 residues. V lost 6 bases and J lost 4, with 16 bases in between. Germline V gene data show CDR1 as MNHEY and CDR2 as SVGAGI. This CDR3 reads CASSPARGRNQPQHF. DNA of the CDR3: TGTGCCAGCAGCCCCGCGCGGGGAAGAAATCAGCCCCAGCATTTT.